The source of this TCR beta chain is a study of regulatory T cells in long-lasting Graves disease. Study background: Graves' patients, newly diagnosed, had taken antithyroid drugs under 3 months.

Time point noted: newly diagnosed GD, antithyroid drugs for less than 3 months. From RNA extracted from PBMCs, the TCR library was made. Deletions cut 0 bases from V and 4 bases from J, with 6 bases between. CDR3 length: 13 amino acids. CDR1 is SGHTA, CDR2 FQGNSA, per germline. This clonotype has at least ten counts. In building TCR beta libraries, iRepertoire HTBI primers were used together with Arm-PCR of CDR3 regions. TCRdb used MiXCR to reprocess the multiplex PCR reads, holding one entry per CDR3 protein. The sample records about 430,000 distinct CDR3 sequences, over 14% being singletons. The same sample was also studied in work on T cells in Graves' hyperthyroidism and ophthalmopathy. This second report adds: On the basis of clinical symptoms, serum thyroxine and TRAb, thyroid ultrasound and orbital computed tomography, diagnoses were made. RT-PCR in the first round (using the HTBI primer set) targeted the TCR CDR3. Blood shared most expanded thyroid clonotypes above 0.001.

The rearrangement uses TRBV7-2 and TRBJ2-5; D not certain. Sequencing was performed on peripheral blood mononuclear cells (PBMCs), taken at new diagnosis, from a patient treated with antithyroid drugs. The source of this sequence is a woman aged 35 to 49 with Graves disease. CDR3 sequence: CASSLASLETQYF. DNA for the CDR3: TGTGCCAGCAGCTTAGCCAGCTTAGAGACCCAGTACTTC.